These T cell receptor beta chains were read from a single sample in a study of control samples from healthy donors and cancer patients. Sequencing was performed with immunoSEQ multiplex PCR; in TCRdb, only in-frame clones are kept and a portion is missing. The sample has around 99,000 clones, approximately 90% seen once. Sequencing used blood. All receptors derive from a woman aged 45 to 65 in good health. CDR3s include the opening cysteine and the closing phenylalanine or tryptophan. The D gene is left open where the match is weak. Size is omitted from some rows. Given values are once, few, many or a class for expanded clones.

clone size	CDR3 length	V gene	D gene	J gene	CDR3 protein	CDR3 DNA
-	16	TRBV7-3	TRBD1	TRBJ2-2	CASSRTGQGNTGELFF	TGTGCCAGCAGCCGCACGGGACAGGGTAACACCGGGGAGCTGTTTTTT
-	15	TRBV29-1	TRBD2	TRBJ2-2	CSVLSGRRGTGELFF	TGCAGCGTGCTAAGCGGGAGGAGGGGGACCGGGGAGCTGTTTTTT
-	15	TRBV2	-	TRBJ1-4	CASGTILATNEKLFF	TGTGCCAGCGGTACTATCCTAGCAACTAATGAAAAACTGTTTTTT
few	13	TRBV6-2/TRBV6-3	-	TRBJ2-1	CASSQNLYNEQFF	TGTGCCAGCAGCCAAAACTTATACAATGAGCAGTTCTTC
-	16	TRBV4-3	-	TRBJ2-1	CASSQDFGGSYNEQFF	TGCGCCAGCAGCCAAGATTTTGGCGGGTCCTACAATGAGCAGTTCTTC
-	14	TRBV11-2	-	TRBJ1-5	CASSLMGGAGPQHF	TGTGCCAGCAGCTTAATGGGAGGCGCAGGGCCCCAGCATTTT
-	14	TRBV29-1	-	TRBJ2-3	CSVEDPGGRSTQYF	TGCAGCGTTGAAGATCCGGGTGGACGGAGTACGCAGTATTTT
-	15	TRBV19	TRBD2	TRBJ2-2	CATISGGGTGGELFF	TGTGCCACAATCTCCGGCGGGGGGACGGGCGGGGAGCTGTTTTTT
-	15	TRBV6-4	TRBD1	TRBJ2-7	CASSEGTGAFYEQYF	TGTGCCAGCAGTGAGGGGACAGGGGCGTTCTACGAGCAGTACTTC
-	14	TRBV12-5	-	TRBJ2-1	CASGSPQPRDEQFF	TGTGCTAGTGGTTCGCCCCAACCGCGCGATGAGCAGTTCTTC
-	13	TRBV2	TRBD2	TRBJ2-1	CASSLDSSGRQFF	TGTGCCAGCTCCTTAGACTCTAGCGGGCGGCAGTTCTTC
few	17	TRBV6-1	TRBD1	TRBJ1-2	CASSEVTGVGGPHGYTF	TGTGCCAGCAGTGAAGTCACAGGGGTTGGGGGGCCTCATGGCTACACCTTC
-	18	TRBV7-9	TRBD2	TRBJ2-1	CASSSEIRTSGIYNEQFF	TGTGCCAGCAGCTCCGAAATCCGGACTAGCGGGATCTACAATGAGCAGTTCTTC
-	14	TRBV5-5	TRBD1	TRBJ1-2	CASSSGQGFYGYTF	TGTGCCAGCAGCTCGGGACAGGGATTTTATGGCTACACCTTC